This T cell receptor beta chain was profiled in a study of monozygotic twins with inflammatory bowel disease. Using the 5' RACE reads, TCRdb records one entry per CDR3 protein without DNA. This repertoire comprises more than 100,000 distinct CDR3 sequences; its ten largest clones make up around 1.9%. There are 14 residues in the CDR3. Germline CDR1 is DFQATT and CDR2 is SNEGSKA (reference sequence). This chain connects TRBV20-1 to TRBJ1-1; TCRdb gives TRBD1 as the D gene, but with no DNA this cannot be confirmed. This clonotype originated in a human donor with ulcerative colitis or Crohn's disease, or a healthy co-twin of an affected twin (not recorded which). Sequenced input: blood. CDR3: CSAREWTANTEAFF.